Below, 30 T cell receptor beta chains from the same sample are listed, as sequenced in a study of T-cell memory formation after mild COVID-19. MiXCR was run by TCRdb on the 5' RACE reads, yielding one entry per CDR3 protein. Of a few hundred thousand distinct CDR3 sequences listed, around a tenth were seen once; the top ten hold under 25%. Sequencing was carried out using PBMCs or a T cell subset sorted from them (not recorded which). The receptors were gathered from a man between 18 and 35 years old who had mild COVID-19 (a few samples of this study predate the infection). Cell type and time point are not known.

This clonotype was picked up a small number of times. This sequence joins TRBV27 and TRBJ1-4, with D unclear. The CDR3 totals 14 residues. CDR1 and CDR2 from the germline V gene are MNHEY and SMNVEV (reference sequence). V dropped 2 bases and J dropped 6 bases, with 10 bases sitting between them. The chain's CDR3 is CASSLNRLDEKLFF. The CDR3 bases are TGTGCCAGCAGTTTAAACCGTCTGGATGAAAAACTGTTTTTT. Variable domain in full (rest from reference TRBV27 and TRBJ1-4): EAQVTQNPRYLITVTGKKLTVTCSQNMNHEYMSWYRQDPGLGLRQIYYSMNVEVTDKGDVPEGYKVSRKEKRNFPLILESPSPNQTSLYFCASSLNRLDEKLFFGSGTQLSVL.

CDR3 residues: CASSQVPGGQSSYNEQFF. In nucleotides, the CDR3 is TGCGCCAGCAGCCAAGTTCCCGGGGGACAGAGCTCCTACAATGAGCAGTTCTTC. The gene calls are TRBV4-1 and TRBJ2-1, with a weak D call TRBD1 (7 bases). This CDR3 is built from 18 residues. Germline CDR1 reads MGHRA; CDR2 reads YSYEKL. The germline V and J ends were trimmed by 1 base and 0 bases, with 16 bases remaining between them.

In its sample, this clonotype was seen a few times. The chain uses TRBV11-2 and TRBJ2-3; D unclear. CDR1 SGHAT and CDR2 FQNNGV come from the germline V gene. Trimming removed 0 bases from V and 4 bases from J, with 11 bases in between. This CDR3 comprises 15 residues. Here the CDR3 reads CASSLDGRRADTQYF. The CDR3 DNA follows: TGTGCCAGCAGCTTAGATGGTCGACGGGCAGATACGCAGTATTTT.

The rearrangement uses TRBV5-1 and TRBJ2-3; 11 bases line up with TRBD2. J was trimmed by 6 bases and V by 3 bases; bases with no gene match: 3. The CDR3 is made up of 14 amino acids. Germline V CDR1 and CDR2: SGHRS, YFSETQ. CDR3 protein: CASSWGTSGDTQYF. Written as DNA, the CDR3 is TGCGCCAGCAGCTGGGGGACTAGCGGTGATACGCAGTATTTT.

This clonotype has a handful of counts. The genes are TRBV20-1 and TRBJ2-3; D tentatively fits TRBD1 or TRBD2 (6 bases each). The CDR3 is 14 residues long. Trimming cost V 7 bases and J 0 bases, with 14 bases left between them. CDR1 is DFQATT and CDR2 is SNEGSKA in the germline V gene (reference sequence). The CDR3, as DNA: TGCAGTGTGCGGGACACCCAAAGCACAGATACGCAGTATTTT. This sequence encodes CSVRDTQSTDTQYF.

This clonotype turned up a few times. This chain's CDR3 is CASTDGSSYNEQFF. Here the CDR3 DNA reads TGTGCCAGCACGGACGGGAGCTCCTACAATGAGCAGTTCTTC. The chain links TRBV7-2 to TRBJ2-1, with a weak D call TRBD2 (6 bases). The CDR3 covers 14 residues. Per the germline V gene, CDR1 is SGHTA and CDR2 is FQGNSA. V lost 7 bases and J lost 0, with 10 bases in between.

This clonotype has more than one count but fewer than ten. The rearrangement joins TRBV5-1 to TRBJ2-7; no definite D call. This CDR3 spans 15 amino acids. Looked up from germline, CDR1 is SGHRS and CDR2 is YFSETQ. The ends were cut back, 5 bases at V and 12 bases at J, with 27 bases in the middle. CDR3 DNA: TGCGCCAGCAGTTCCGGACCCGCCGGGCCTTCAACTTGGTACGTC. This codes for CASSSGPAGPSTWYV.

This clonotype turned up a few times. The V gene is TRBV29-1, the J gene TRBJ2-2, with D unclear. The CDR3 contains 15 residues. Germline CDR1 reads SQVTM; CDR2 reads ANQGSEA. The V and J ends lost 0 bases and 1 base respectively, with 9 bases between them. The CDR3, as DNA: TGCAGCGTTGAAGATTTCTACGGGAACACCGGGGAGCTGTTTTTT. Protein: CSVEDFYGNTGELFF.

This clonotype was recorded a few times. The chain combines TRBV7-2 with TRBJ2-5, with D perhaps TRBD2 (5 bases). Trimming took 10 bases from V and 4 from J, leaving 19 bases between them. The CDR3 is made up of 14 amino acids. Per germline, CDR1 SGHTA and CDR2 FQGNSA. The CDR3 DNA follows: TGTGCCACCTGCCCCCGGCGGGCGGGAGAGACCCAGTACTTC. It translates to CATCPRRAGETQYF.

This clonotype showed up many times. J is TRBJ2-7 and V is TRBV9; 7 nucleotides line up with TRBD1. The V segment lost 8 bases and the J segment 3 bases; nucleotides outside the gene matches: 14. The germline CDR1 and CDR2 sequences are SGDLS and YYNGEE. This CDR3 comprises 15 residues. CDR3 in amino acids: CAREGDSYGYYEQYF. CDR3 coding DNA: TGTGCCAGGGAAGGGGACAGCTATGGATACTACGAGCAGTACTTC.

This clonotype was recorded a few times. The chain joins TRBV20-1 to TRBJ2-2; D unclear. Trimming removed 0 bases from V and 7 bases from J, with 6 bases in between. Germline V gene sequence: CDR1 DFQATT, CDR2 SNEGSKA (reference sequence). This CDR3 comprises 12 residues. CDR3 sequence: CSARDPGGELFF. As DNA, the CDR3 is TGCAGTGCTAGAGATCCGGGCGGGGAGCTGTTTTTT.

The chain joins TRBV19 to TRBJ2-1; no clear D. The CDR3 sequence is 14 residues long. V shed 6 bases and J shed 6 bases, with 15 bases lying between them. Per germline, CDR1 LNHDA and CDR2 SQIVND (reference sequence). In DNA, the CDR3 is TGTGCCAGTAGCCTTCCCCCACCAATCAATGAGCAGTTCTTC. Its protein product is CASSLPPPINEQFF.

Comments on this clonotype: Relative to the germline gene, one junction end is altered; a read error may explain this. The rearrangement uses TRBV11-2 and TRBJ1-2, with D possibly matching TRBD1 (5 bases). Germline V gene data show CDR1 as SGHAT and CDR2 as FQNNGV. CDR3 length: 13 residues. The CDR3, as DNA: TGTGCCAGCAACTTAGAGGGGACTTATGGCTACACCTTC. Amino acid sequence: CASNLEGTYGYTF.

This clonotype was counted only a few times. The V gene is TRBV3-1, the J gene TRBJ1-1; a weak D match, TRBD1 (5 bases). The germline V gene has CDR1 LGHDT and CDR2 YNNKEL (reference sequence). The CDR3 runs 14 residues. Trimming pared 1 base from V and 4 bases from J, leaving 10 bases between. The CDR3 sequence is CASSQGWDGTEAFF. CDR3 bases: TGTGCCAGCAGCCAAGGGTGGGACGGCACTGAAGCTTTCTTT.

This clonotype came up many times. The gene calls are TRBV7-2 and TRBJ2-3; 7 nucleotides agree with TRBD2. Trimming removed 7 bases from V and 7 bases from J; junction bases left unmatched: 11. CDR1 is SGHTA, CDR2 FQGNSA, per germline. The CDR3 extends over 14 amino acids. In nucleotides, the CDR3 is TGTGCCAGCACCGTAGGAGCGGGACTAAATACGCAGTATTTT. This translates into CASTVGAGLNTQYF. The full variable domain, in which reference TRBV7-2 and TRBJ2-3 provide the parts outside the CDR3, is GAGVSQSPSNKVTEKGKDVELRCDPISGHTALYWYRQSLGQGLEFLIYFQGNSAPDKSGLPSDRFSAERTGGSVSTLTIQRTQQEDSAVYLCASTVGAGLNTQYFGPGTRLTVL.

This sequence joins TRBV11-1 and TRBJ2-1; the D is unclear. This CDR3 contains 17 residues. The V gene lost 5 bases and the J gene lost 7 bases, with 24 bases spanning the gap. Germline V lookup: CDR1 SGHAT, CDR2 FQDESV (reference sequence). CDR3 residues: CASSLLRVGVRRNEQFF. CDR3 bases: TGTGCCAGCAGCCTGCTACGGGTTGGGGTTAGGAGAAATGAGCAGTTCTTC.

This clonotype came up a few times. The V and J genes are TRBV6-6 and TRBJ2-3, with TRBD2 matching over 8 bases. CDR1 MNHNY and CDR2 SVGAGI come from the germline V gene (reference sequence). Germline trimming cut 0 bases from V and 6 bases from J; bases unmatched to any gene: 11. The CDR3 extends over 17 amino acids. CDR3 amino acids: CASSYSITGGASDTQYF. For the CDR3, the DNA is TGTGCCAGCAGTTACTCGATTACGGGGGGGGCCTCGGATACGCAGTATTTT.

A remark on this clonotype: At one end, the junction sequence differs from germline, possibly due to a read error. V usage is TRBV11-2 and J usage is TRBJ2-2; perhaps TRBD1 as D (7 bases). The CDR3 consists of 13 residues. The germline V gene encodes CDR1 SGHAT and CDR2 FQNNGV. CDR3 bases: TGTGCCTGCAGGGGGGAGGACACCGGGGAGCTGTATTTT. This sequence encodes CACRGEDTGELYF.

The chain couples TRBV7-2 to TRBJ2-1, with 7 bases matching TRBD2. Germline CDR1 and CDR2: SGHTA and FQGNSA. V shed 1 base, J shed 6 bases, and the junction held 3 bases outside the gene matches. CDR3 size: 14 residues. The CDR3 DNA reads TGTGCCAGCAGCTTAGGGGCGGGGGTCAATGAGCAGTTCTTC. This gives the protein CASSLGAGVNEQFF.

This clonotype came up a few times. The chain recombines TRBV2 with TRBJ2-1; D is ambiguous. Trimming left V 7 bases short and J 3 bases short, with 7 bases between. This CDR3 comprises 12 residues. In germline, CDR1 is SNHLY, CDR2 FYNNEI. The CDR3 nucleotides are TGTGCCAGCACGGCTAGCTACAATGAGCAGTTCTTC. The encoded protein is CASTASYNEQFF.

DNA for the CDR3: TGTGCCAGCAGCTTAGTTATTGGGGGCACTGAAGCTTTCTTT. Encoded protein: CASSLVIGGTEAFF. The V and J genes are TRBV7-9 and TRBJ1-1, with D possibly TRBD1 on 5 matching bases. CDR1 and CDR2 from the germline V gene are SEHNR and FQNEAQ (reference sequence). Trimming shortened V by 1 base and J by 4 bases, and 10 bases separated the two germline ends. This CDR3 region has 14 residues.

This clonotype has more than one count but fewer than ten. V gene TRBV29-1 combines with J gene TRBJ1-2, with D possibly being TRBD1 (6 bases). This CDR3 comprises 13 residues. V was pared by 5 bases and J by 3 bases, with 13 bases between. Germline V gene data show CDR1 as SQVTM and CDR2 as ANQGSEA. The CDR3 is CSVYPTGYYGYTF. The DNA for the CDR3 is TGCAGCGTTTACCCAACAGGGTACTATGGCTACACCTTC.

This clonotype was seen a few times. The rearrangement links TRBV5-1 to TRBJ1-6; D ambiguous. V lost 0 bases to trimming and J lost 7 bases, with 11 bases between them. Germline V lookup: CDR1 SGHRS, CDR2 YFSETQ. The CDR3 is made up of 15 amino acids. CDR3 nucleotide sequence: TGCGCCAGCAGCTTGGGTCCGGGATCGAATTCACCCCTCCACTTT. Protein sequence: CASSLGPGSNSPLHF. The whole variable domain, remainder taken from reference TRBV5-1 and TRBJ1-6, is KAGVTQTPRYLIKTRGQQVTLSCSPISGHRSVSWYQQTPGQGLQFLFEYFSETQRNKGNFPGRFSGRQFSNSRSEMNVSTLELGDSALYLCASSLGPGSNSPLHFGNGTRLTVT.

The chain uses TRBV7-2 and TRBJ1-1; no reliable D call. Trimming took off 5 bases at V and 4 bases at J, with 14 bases between the two ends. The CDR3 covers 14 residues. The germline V gene encodes CDR1 SGHTA and CDR2 FQGNSA. The CDR3 reads CASSPMGGATEAFF. The CDR3 bases are TGTGCCAGCAGCCCCATGGGCGGAGCCACTGAAGCTTTCTTT. Together with reference TRBV7-2 and TRBJ1-1, the CDR3 gives the full variable domain: GAGVSQSPSNKVTEKGKDVELRCDPISGHTALYWYRQSLGQGLEFLIYFQGNSAPDKSGLPSDRFSAERTGGSVSTLTIQRTQQEDSAVYLCASSPMGGATEAFFGQGTRLTVV.

The rearrangement links TRBV20-1 to TRBJ1-5, with TRBD1 as a possible D gene (6 bases). The germline V gene encodes CDR1 DFQATT and CDR2 SNEGSKA (reference sequence). The V gene lost 5 bases and the J gene lost 1 base, with 9 bases spanning the gap. CDR3 size: 13 residues. The CDR3 DNA sequence: TGCAGTGCTCTACAGGGAAGCAATCAGCCCCAGCATTTT. It specifies CSALQGSNQPQHF.

This clonotype occurred many times. The chain carries TRBV6-5 and TRBJ1-1, with 7 nucleotides matching TRBD1. Germline loops: CDR1 MNHEY, CDR2 SVGAGI. CDR3 length: 13 residues. Unmatched junction bases numbered 12, after V lost 6 bases and J lost 11 bases. This chain's CDR3 is CASSQGGSSQAFF. The CDR3 nucleotides are TGTGCCAGCAGCCAAGGGGGCTCTTCGCAGGCTTTCTTT.

The chain uses TRBV5-1 and TRBJ2-7, with 9 bases that match TRBD1. The V and J ends lost 4 bases and 3 bases, in that order; junction bases with no gene match: 2. The CDR3 sequence is 13 residues long. CDR1 and CDR2 (germline): SGHRS, YFSETQ. The CDR3 nucleotides read TGCGCCAGCAGCAGACAGGGGGACTACGAGCAGTACTTC. Translated: CASSRQGDYEQYF.

The chain is built from TRBV9 and TRBJ1-2; tentative D call: TRBD1 (5 bases). This CDR3 has 14 amino acids. In germline, CDR1 is SGDLS, CDR2 YYNGEE. Trimming pared 0 bases from V and 6 bases from J, leaving 12 bases between. The CDR3 spells CASSVGLTEDGYTF. The CDR3 DNA reads TGTGCCAGCAGCGTAGGTTTGACAGAGGATGGCTACACCTTC.

This clonotype was found a few times. The J gene is TRBJ2-7, the V gene TRBV2; unclear D gene. The CDR3 has 11 residues. CDR1 and CDR2 from the germline V gene are SNHLY and FYNNEI. Trimming removed 2 bases at V and 3 bases at J, with 2 bases between. DNA for the CDR3: TGTGCCAGCAGTGAATACTACGAGCAGTACGTC. Translated: CASSEYYEQYV.

This clonotype was observed a few times. V usage is TRBV20-1 and J usage is TRBJ2-7, with 8 positions matching TRBD2. This CDR3 has 18 residues. Germline CDR1 DFQATT, CDR2 SNEGSKA (reference sequence). V lost 0 bases and J lost 2; bases outside the gene matches: 15. CDR3: CSARDASGGRRSAYEQYV. CDR3 in DNA: TGCAGTGCTAGAGATGCCAGCGGGGGTCGAAGGAGCGCCTACGAGCAGTACGTC.